These T cell receptor beta chains were read from a single sample in a study of blood T cell repertoires in COVID-19. Produced via immunoSEQ multiplex PCR; TCRdb's table is partial and in-frame only. Of about 310,000 clones in the sample, about nine tenths were seen once. Sequenced: PBMCs or T cells enriched from blood (not recorded which). Receptor source: a woman in her 30s who had recovered from COVID-19. The CDR3 runs from the conserved cysteine through the conserved F or W. The listing skips clone size in some rows; elsewhere it reads once, few, many or a size class.

CASSQGAGTGSTTIYF	-	TRBV3-1/TRBV3-2	TRBJ1-3
CASSEYSLTDTQYF	-	TRBV25-1	TRBJ2-3
CASSPRLAGGPTEQFF	-	TRBV11-3	TRBJ2-1
CANREPGQGANEAFF	-	TRBV6-5	TRBJ1-1
CASFLESGSVPGEQFF	-	TRBV2	TRBJ2-1
CASSIPASGNQETQYF	-	TRBV19	TRBJ2-5
CASSLGSGVNYGYTF	-	TRBV11-2	TRBJ1-2
CASSPGHYDEQYF	-	TRBV6-2/TRBV6-3	TRBJ2-7
CASSLSLLADEQFF	once	TRBV5-1	TRBJ2-1
CATTGFTDTQYF	-	TRBV7-7	TRBJ2-3
CASSPLRTGIRNTEAFF	-	TRBV18	TRBJ1-1
CASSYSKTGTGGQPQHF	once	TRBV6-2/TRBV6-3	TRBJ1-5
CASSHYRASNTGELFF	-	TRBV4-1	TRBJ2-2
CASSYFSGANTEAFF	once	TRBV6-5	TRBJ1-1
CASSFTFQGERRTSYEQYF	-	TRBV6-6	TRBJ2-7
CASSIDRGTYEQYF	-	TRBV19	TRBJ2-7
CASSLRQLLTGELFF	-	TRBV7-2	TRBJ2-2
CAIKNGTRNEQFF	-	TRBV10-3	TRBJ2-1
CAISEWGLAGSGGELFF	once	TRBV10-3	TRBJ2-2
CASSYSKDRVLDEQFF	-	TRBV6-2/TRBV6-3	TRBJ2-1
CASSFMEDNEQFF	-	TRBV11-3	TRBJ2-1
CAISESPNQPQHF	-	TRBV10-3	TRBJ1-5
CATTSGGRGNEQFF	-	TRBV6-5	TRBJ2-1
CASSLHGQLIGYTF	-	TRBV4-2	TRBJ1-2
CASSVQGAEAFF	-	TRBV9	TRBJ1-1
CASGPPDRNLMNEQYF	-	TRBV12-5	TRBJ2-7
CAWRTPAGSGELFF	-	TRBV30	TRBJ2-2
CASSPGEGNTEAFF	-	TRBV3-1/TRBV3-2	TRBJ1-1
CASSVRPGGGYNEQFF	-	TRBV3-1/TRBV3-2	TRBJ2-1
CASSLGRIVDNEQFF	-	TRBV11-3	TRBJ2-1
CASSPGEGREWGSPLHF	-	TRBV4-3	TRBJ1-6
CSASGTGASYNEQFF	-	TRBV20-1	TRBJ2-1
CASSFSSGRAGETQYF	-	TRBV7-2	TRBJ2-5
CASSWTVNEKLFF	-	TRBV11-2	TRBJ1-4
CASSQGAISTDTQYF	-	TRBV28	TRBJ2-3
CASSYGQMAYEQYF	-	TRBV6-5	TRBJ2-7
CAISPRWGPNYGYTF	-	TRBV10-3	TRBJ1-2
CASSDSVGGSYEQYF	-	TRBV10-1	TRBJ2-7
CASSLLAGSKGEQYF	-	TRBV11-2	TRBJ2-7
CASSFGTGPPYEQYF	-	TRBV28	TRBJ2-7
CATSRGTPGQGPRTQYF	-	TRBV15	TRBJ2-3
CASSKSGQRPYNEQFF	-	TRBV5-1	TRBJ2-1